The 19 T cell receptor beta chains below all came from one sample that was sequenced in a study of chemoradiotherapy in HPV16-positive cancers. Profiling relied on immunoSEQ multiplex PCR, and the TCRdb table lists in-frame clones only, not all of them. The data show approximately 3,500 clones, roughly 94% seen once. The sample was taken from a patient who underwent chemoradiotherapy. The receptors stem from a human donor with HPV-associated anogenital cancer.

This chain connects TRBV7-9 to TRBJ1-2, with TRBD1 as a possible D gene (5 bases). Trimming took off 1 base at V and 4 bases at J, with 16 bases between the two ends. CDR1 and CDR2 from the germline V gene are SEHNR and FQNEAQ (reference sequence). This CDR3 spans 16 amino acids. The CDR3 is CASSLDGTTNAYGYTF. The CDR3 DNA sequence: TGTGCCAGCAGCTTAGACGGGACGACTAACGCCTATGGCTACACCTTC. The variable domain in full, completed from reference TRBV7-9 and TRBJ1-2, reads DTGVSQNPRHKITKRGQNVTFRCDPISEHNRLYWYRQTLGQGPEFLTYFQNEAQLEKSRLLSDRFSAERPKGSFSTLEIQRTEQGDSAMYLCASSLDGTTNAYGYTFGSGTRLTVV.

The genes are TRBV28 and TRBJ1-6, with unresolved D. Germline CDR1 MDHEN, CDR2 SYDVKM. Deletions cut 2 bases from V and 6 bases from J, with 8 bases between. CDR3 size: 14 residues. As DNA, the CDR3 is TGTGCCAGCAGTTTAGGGGATCCTAATTCACCCCTCCACTTT. Amino acids: CASSLGDPNSPLHF.

The chain is built from TRBV19 and TRBJ2-3, with D perhaps given as TRBD1 or TRBD2 (5 bases each). From germline, CDR1 is LNHDA and CDR2 SQIVND (reference sequence). The CDR3 length is 16 residues. Trimming took off 6 bases at V and 4 bases at J, with 20 bases between the two ends. The chain's CDR3 is CASSTTRTPRADTQYF. The CDR3 DNA follows: TGTGCCAGTAGCACCACCCGGACACCGAGGGCAGATACGCAGTATTTT.

The chain couples TRBV7-8 to TRBJ2-3; 11 bases are shared with TRBD2. The CDR3 totals 18 residues. The germline CDR1 and CDR2 sequences are SGHVS and FQNEAQ. V lost 5 bases and J lost 2; bases outside the gene matches: 12. In DNA, the CDR3 is TGTGCCAGCAGCACCGGGCTAGCGGGGGGCTCGACCACAGATACGCAGTATTTT. Encoded protein: CASSTGLAGGSTTDTQYF.

This clone was recorded a few times. The genes are TRBV5-1 and TRBJ2-7; 11 positions match TRBD2. This CDR3 comprises 18 residues. V was pared by 4 bases and J by 0 bases, with 12 bases of the junction left unmatched. Germline CDR1 is SGHRS and CDR2 is YFSETQ. The DNA for the CDR3 is TGCGCCAGCAGCCAACGGGTCCTAGCGGGGGGAAGCTCCTACGAGCAGTACTTC. Amino acid sequence: CASSQRVLAGGSSYEQYF. Full variable domain (rest looked up from reference TRBV5-1 and TRBJ2-7): KAGVTQTPRYLIKTRGQQVTLSCSPISGHRSVSWYQQTPGQGLQFLFEYFSETQRNKGNFPGRFSGRQFSNSRSEMNVSTLELGDSALYLCASSQRVLAGGSSYEQYFGPGTRLTVT.

This chain links TRBV19 with TRBJ1-5; a weak D match, TRBD1 (5 bases). V gave up 8 bases and J gave up 4 bases, with 9 bases separating them. This CDR3 is built from 12 residues. Germline V gene data show CDR1 as LNHDA and CDR2 as SQIVND (reference sequence). CDR3 sequence: CASATDNQPQHF. The CDR3 DNA reads as TGTGCCAGTGCGACAGATAATCAGCCCCAGCATTTT.

This chain joins TRBV27 and TRBJ2-2; D perhaps matches TRBD2 (5 bases). Germline V gene data show CDR1 as MNHEY and CDR2 as SMNVEV (reference sequence). Between the trimmed V and J ends, which lost 5 bases and 5 bases, there was a span of 15 bases. This CDR3 is 15 amino acids long. The CDR3 here is CASSPRTGRTGELFF. The CDR3 DNA reads TGTGCCAGCAGTCCGCGGACGGGAAGGACCGGGGAGCTGTTTTTT.

J is TRBJ1-6 and V is TRBV18; possibly TRBD1 for D (5 bases). The length of the CDR3 is 16 residues. Deletions cut 6 bases from V and 7 bases from J, with 19 bases between. Germline CDR1 KGHSH, CDR2 LQKENI. DNA of the CDR3: TGTGCCAGCTCCCCGTCGATAGAGCGGGGCAATTCACCCCTCCACTTT. Translation gives CASSPSIERGNSPLHF.

This chain joins TRBV7-2 and TRBJ1-2, with 9 bases matching TRBD1. Germline V gives CDR1 SGHTA, CDR2 FQGNSA. The CDR3 consists of 14 residues. Trimming removed 4 bases from V and 11 bases from J; junction bases left unmatched: 11. CDR3 in amino acids: CASSSWDRAPSYTF. The CDR3 DNA reads TGTGCCAGCAGCTCGTGGGACAGGGCCCCCTCTTACACCTTC.

The V gene is TRBV5-1, the J gene TRBJ1-1; tentatively, D is TRBD1 (6 bases). The CDR3 is 16 residues long. Trimming shortened V by 1 base and J by 0 bases, and 13 bases separated the two germline ends. Germline-derived CDR1 and CDR2 are SGHRS and YFSETQ. In DNA form, the CDR3 reads TGCGCCAGCAGCTTGCAGGGGCCGACGATGAACACTGAAGCTTTCTTT. This codes for CASSLQGPTMNTEAFF. Full variable domain (outside the CDR3, taken from reference TRBV5-1 and TRBJ1-1): KAGVTQTPRYLIKTRGQQVTLSCSPISGHRSVSWYQQTPGQGLQFLFEYFSETQRNKGNFPGRFSGRQFSNSRSEMNVSTLELGDSALYLCASSLQGPTMNTEAFFGQGTRLTVV.

V gene TRBV28 combines with J gene TRBJ2-1, with 7 bases fitting TRBD2. The CDR3 length is 15 residues. Trimming took 6 bases from V and 0 from J; bases not matched to a gene: 5. Germline-derived CDR1 and CDR2 are MDHEN and SYDVKM. The CDR3 nucleotides read TGTGCCAGCAGCCTGGGACTAAGCTCCTACAATGAGCAGTTCTTC. It yields the protein CASSLGLSSYNEQFF.

The genes are TRBV5-1 and TRBJ2-2; TRBD1 matches 8 bases. In germline, CDR1 is SGHRS, CDR2 YFSETQ. Trimming at V came to 4 bases and at J to 5 bases, leaving 7 bases not matched to a gene. This CDR3 spans 15 amino acids. The CDR3 DNA is TGCGCCAGCAGCATCAGACAGGGGTCGACCGGGGAGCTGTTTTTT. As protein: CASSIRQGSTGELFF.

This clone was recorded once. The chain combines TRBV19 with TRBJ1-2; weak D call: TRBD1 (5 bases). Germline V gives CDR1 LNHDA, CDR2 SQIVND (reference sequence). Trimming removed 3 bases at V and 8 bases at J, with 13 bases between. The CDR3 has 13 amino acids. The CDR3 reads CASSIGRGEGYTF. The CDR3 DNA is TGTGCCAGTAGTATCGGCCGGGGGGAAGGCTACACCTTC.

Remarks on this clone: A junction end diverges from the germline sequence, so it may reflect a read error. For the CDR3, the DNA is TGTGCTAGCAGCTCCGGATTCAGCTACGAGCAGTACTTC. This codes for CASSSGFSYEQYF. The V call is TRBV7-7, the J call TRBJ2-7; no firm D call. CDR3 length: 13 amino acids. Germline-derived CDR1 and CDR2 are SSHAT and FNYEAQ (reference sequence).

This clone came up once. The chain carries TRBV5-6 and TRBJ1-1; 7 bases fit TRBD1. The germline V gene has CDR1 SGHDT and CDR2 YYEEEE. The length of the CDR3 is 13 residues. Losses at the gene ends were 0 bases for V and 9 bases for J; bases not matched to a gene: 5. The CDR3 DNA is TGTGCCAGCAGCTTGGGAGGGGGCGGAAAAGCTTTCTTT. This gives the protein CASSLGGGGKAFF. Looking up the rest from reference TRBV5-6 and TRBJ1-1 gives the full variable domain: DAGVTQSPTHLIKTRGQQVTLRCSPKSGHDTVSWYQQALGQGPQFIFQYYEEEERQRGNFPDRFSGHQFPNYSSELNVNALLLGDSALYLCASSLGGGGKAFFGQGTRLTVV.

The chain combines TRBV4-1 with TRBJ2-6; 8 positions agree with TRBD1. V shed 3 bases, J shed 3 bases, and the junction held 10 bases outside the gene matches. Germline loops: CDR1 MGHRA, CDR2 YSYEKL. This CDR3 spans 18 amino acids. This chain's CDR3 is CASSHPTGERDGANVLTF. CDR3 bases: TGCGCCAGCAGCCATCCGACAGGGGAGAGGGATGGGGCCAACGTCCTGACTTTC.

This clone was picked up one time. CDR3 residues: CAWSVETDTQYF. CDR3 bases: TGTGCCTGGAGTGTAGAAACAGATACGCAGTATTTT. The genes are TRBV30 and TRBJ2-3; D is uncertain. This CDR3 spans 12 amino acids. V lost 0 bases and J lost 3, with 4 bases in between. The V gene's germline CDR1 is GTSNPN and CDR2 SVGIG (reference sequence).

V gene TRBV6-5 combines with J gene TRBJ1-1, with 9 bases fitting TRBD1. Germline trimming cut 6 bases from V and 4 bases from J; bases unmatched to any gene: 6. Germline values: CDR1 MNHEY, CDR2 SVGAGI. The CDR3 contains 14 residues. CDR3 in amino acids: CASRRGTGSTEAFF. CDR3 DNA: TGTGCCAGCAGAAGAGGGACAGGGAGCACTGAAGCTTTCTTT.

The gene calls are TRBV29-1 and TRBJ1-1, with D perhaps TRBD1 (5 bases). V was shortened by 2 bases and J by 4 bases, with 14 bases between the two germline ends. The CDR3 is 14 amino acids. Germline V gene data show CDR1 as SQVTM and CDR2 as ANQGSEA. The CDR3 nucleotides read TGCAGCGTTGAACCCCACGGGGGACGCACTGAAGCTTTCTTT. Amino acid sequence: CSVEPHGGRTEAFF.